The 22 T cell receptor beta chains reported below all come from one sample, sequenced in a study of blood T cell repertoires in COVID-19. This table comes from immunoSEQ multiplex PCR, and its TCRdb copy is limited to in-frame clones, with some not included. The data show roughly 21,000 clones, 83% seen once. Sequencing used peripheral blood. The receptors derive from a human donor in a cohort sampled during active COVID-19.

This sequence joins TRBV7-9 and TRBJ2-7; 10 nucleotides line up with TRBD1. The CDR3 has 15 residues. CDR1 is SEHNR, CDR2 FQNEAQ, per germline (reference sequence). V was clipped by 1 base and J by 5 bases; unmatched bases: 5. In DNA form, the CDR3 reads TGTGCCAGCAGCTTAGGGGACAGGGGTAAGAACGAGCAGTACTTC. The encoded protein is CASSLGDRGKNEQYF.

V usage is TRBV18 and J usage is TRBJ2-5; 7 nucleotides agree with TRBD2. This CDR3 is 13 amino acids long. The germline V gene encodes CDR1 KGHSH and CDR2 LQKENI. The J segment lost 5 bases and the V segment lost 3 bases, leaving 3 bases of the junction unmatched. The CDR3 loop reads CASSPNGGETQYF. The CDR3 coding sequence is TGTGCCAGCTCACCCAACGGGGGGGAGACCCAGTACTTC. The variable domain in full, with the rest retrieved from reference TRBV18 and TRBJ2-5, is NAGVMQNPRHLVRRRGQEARLRCSPMKGHSHVYWYRQLPEEGLKFMVYLQKENIIDESGMPKERFSAEFPKEGPSILRIQQVVRGDSAAYFCASSPNGGETQYFGPGTRLLVL.

The J gene is TRBJ2-7, the V gene TRBV6-5; 8 bases align to TRBD1. The germline gives CDR1 MNHEY, CDR2 SVGAGI. Losses at the gene ends were 6 bases for V and 3 bases for J; bases not matched to a gene: 7. The CDR3 runs 14 residues. For the CDR3, the DNA is TGTGCCAGCAGCCCCGATACAGGGGGCTACGAGCAGTACTTC. This sequence encodes CASSPDTGGYEQYF.

In this sample, this clone turned up a few times. The rearrangement joins TRBV28 to TRBJ1-1, with no clear D. Germline V gene lookup returns CDR1 MDHEN and CDR2 SYDVKM. This CDR3 contains 14 residues. V shed 2 bases and J shed 5 bases, with 12 bases lying between them. Written as DNA, the CDR3 is TGTGCCAGCAGTTTAGAGGGAAGTTGGACTGAAGCTTTCTTT. As protein: CASSLEGSWTEAFF.

The chain carries TRBV6-2 or TRBV6-3 and TRBJ1-1; D remains ambiguous. Trimming took 6 bases from V and 11 from J, leaving 19 bases between them. Germline V gene data show CDR1 as MNHEY and CDR2 as SVGEGT. The CDR3 extends over 13 amino acids. The CDR3 reads CASSQDLARTAFF. In nucleotides, the CDR3 is TGTGCCAGCAGCCAGGATTTAGCGAGGACGGCTTTCTTT.

The chain joins TRBV7-2 to TRBJ2-3; the match to TRBD2 covers 8 bases. The CDR3 contains 15 residues. Germline assignment: CDR1 SGHTA and CDR2 FQGNSA. J lost 2 bases, V lost 1 base, and 2 bases had no gene match. This CDR3 reads CASSLGRGVTDTQYF. DNA of the CDR3: TGTGCCAGCAGCTTAGGGCGGGGGGTCACAGATACGCAGTATTTT.

The chain has TRBV21-1 and TRBJ2-3; the table gives TRBD2 as D, unverified against the DNA. TRBV21-1 is a pseudogene. This CDR3 region has 16 residues. The CDR3: CASSKLRTRQTDTQYF. The DNA of the CDR3 is TGTGCCAGCAGCAAACTCAGGACTAGGCAAACAGATACGCAGTATTTT.

The chain is built from TRBV3-1 (or the pseudogene TRBV3-2) and TRBJ2-1, with TRBD1 matching over 10 bases. The CDR3 length is 17 residues. The junction had 4 bases not matched to a gene; V was cut back by 0 bases and J by 2 bases. Germline V gives CDR1 LGHDT, CDR2 YNNKEL (reference sequence). The CDR3 coding sequence is TGTGCCAGCAGCCAAGATCGAGGGACAGGGGCCTACAATGAGCAGTTCTTC. Translated: CASSQDRGTGAYNEQFF.

The V call is TRBV7-9, the J call TRBJ2-3, with TRBD2 matching 9 bases. Germline V gene sequence: CDR1 SEHNR, CDR2 FQNEAQ (reference sequence). V lost 5 bases and J lost 1; bases outside the gene matches: 7. The CDR3 is made up of 16 amino acids. The CDR3 reads CASSKPQRGGTDTQYF. The CDR3 coding sequence is TGTGCCAGCAGCAAACCCCAGCGGGGGGGCACAGATACGCAGTATTTT.

V is TRBV5-1 and J is TRBJ1-4, with TRBD1 as a possible D gene (5 bases). V lost 0 bases to trimming and J lost 0 bases, with 12 bases between them. The germline gives CDR1 SGHRS, CDR2 YFSETQ. CDR3 length: 17 amino acids. Here the CDR3 DNA reads TGCGCCAGCAGCTTGGCAGGGAACAGTGCAACTAATGAAAAACTGTTTTTT. The encoded protein is CASSLAGNSATNEKLFF.

J is TRBJ2-7 and V is TRBV3-1 (or the pseudogene TRBV3-2), with D possibly matching TRBD1 (5 bases). Germline CDR1 and CDR2: LGHDT and YNNKEL (reference sequence). This CDR3 region has 17 residues. The germline V and J ends were trimmed by 3 bases and 2 bases, with 20 bases remaining between them. The CDR3 DNA sequence: TGTGCCAGCAGCCATACCGAGTGGGCAGGGCCGGCCTACGAGCAGTACTTC. It encodes CASSHTEWAGPAYEQYF.

This chain uses TRBV9 with TRBJ2-2; D possibly corresponds to TRBD1 (5 bases). The CDR3 contains 15 residues. Trimming shortened V by 2 bases and J by 5 bases, and 13 bases separated the two germline ends. The germline CDR1 and CDR2 sequences are SGDLS and YYNGEE. The CDR3 bases are TGTGCCAGCAGCGTCGGCAGGGCCCTTACCGGGGAGCTGTTTTTT. It codes for CASSVGRALTGELFF. Supplemented by reference TRBV9 and TRBJ2-2, the full variable domain reads DSGVTQTPKHLITATGQRVTLRCSPRSGDLSVYWYQQSLDQGLQFLIQYYNGEERAKGNILERFSAQQFPDLHSELNLSSLELGDSALYFCASSVGRALTGELFFGEGSRLTVL.

The V gene is TRBV18, the J gene TRBJ1-1; 7 nucleotides line up with TRBD1. This CDR3 has 14 residues. With V trimmed by 3 bases and J by 2 bases, 3 bases remained unmatched. Germline lookup yields CDR1 KGHSH and CDR2 LQKENI. The CDR3 protein is CASSPGQPNTEAFF. The CDR3 region has the DNA TGTGCCAGCTCACCGGGACAGCCCAACACTGAAGCTTTCTTT.

This chain connects TRBV6-5 to TRBJ1-1, with 7 bases aligning to TRBD1. V dropped 6 bases and J dropped 3; count of bases not matched to a gene: 7. Per germline, CDR1 MNHEY and CDR2 SVGAGI. CDR3 length equals 14 residues. CDR3 in amino acids: CASRDYQGDTEAFF. The CDR3 nucleotides read TGTGCCAGCAGGGACTACCAGGGGGACACTGAAGCTTTCTTT.

The chain couples TRBV19 to TRBJ2-2; tentative D call: TRBD1 (6 bases). The ends were cut back, 5 bases at V and 2 bases at J, with 12 bases in the middle. The CDR3 consists of 15 residues. Germline V lookup: CDR1 LNHDA, CDR2 SQIVND (reference sequence). The CDR3 DNA follows: TGTGCCAGTAGTCGTCAGGGGCAAAACACCGGGGAGCTGTTTTTT. Protein: CASSRQGQNTGELFF.

The gene calls are TRBV5-1 and TRBJ2-7; 9 nucleotides align to TRBD1. This CDR3 comprises 15 residues. Looked up from germline, CDR1 is SGHRS and CDR2 is YFSETQ. V shed 1 base, J shed 4 bases, and the junction held 6 bases outside the gene matches. This CDR3 is CASSLRGQGTYEQYF. Written as DNA, the CDR3 is TGCGCCAGCAGCTTGAGGGGACAGGGCACTTACGAGCAGTACTTC.

The chain links TRBV6-1 to TRBJ2-5, with no clear D. The V and J ends lost 2 bases and 4 bases respectively, with 14 bases between them. This CDR3 is built from 15 residues. Germline loops: CDR1 MNHNS, CDR2 SASEGT. Here the CDR3 DNA reads TGTGCCAGCAGTGAATCTCGGGTTGGCAGAGAGACCCAGTACTTC. It encodes CASSESRVGRETQYF.

V is TRBV6-5 and J is TRBJ2-2, with no clear D. Germline V CDR1 and CDR2: MNHEY, SVGAGI. The CDR3 runs to 14 residues. Between the trimmed V and J ends, which lost 6 bases and 1 base, there was a span of 9 bases. In nucleotides, the CDR3 is TGTGCCAGCAGGGCAATGAAGAACACCGGGGAGCTGTTTTTT. Encoded protein: CASRAMKNTGELFF.

The CDR3 DNA is TGTGCCAGCAGCCACGCGGGACAGGGGGGCTACGAGCAGTACTTC. It translates to CASSHAGQGGYEQYF. The chain links TRBV11-3 to TRBJ2-7, with 11 bases aligning to TRBD1. J was trimmed by 3 bases and V by 5 bases; bases with no gene match: 6. CDR3 length: 15 residues. Germline CDR1 and CDR2: SGHNT and YENEEA.

The chain carries TRBV27 and TRBJ2-1, with 9 nucleotides matching TRBD1. Unmatched junction bases numbered 31, after V lost 6 bases and J lost 7 bases. This CDR3 is 22 amino acids long. In germline, CDR1 is MNHEY, CDR2 SMNVEV (reference sequence). The CDR3 here is CASREFRPLDRGGPASLNEQFF. The DNA of the CDR3 is TGTGCCAGCAGGGAGTTCCGACCTCTAGACAGGGGGGGTCCCGCATCCCTTAATGAGCAGTTCTTC.

The CDR3 nucleotides read TGTGCCAGCAGCTGGACCGGGACAGTCTCCTACGAGCAGTACTTC. Its translation is CASSWTGTVSYEQYF. V is TRBV5-6 and J is TRBJ2-7, with 7 bases lining up with TRBD1. Trimming cost V 3 bases and J 0 bases; bases outside gene matches: 6. The CDR3 totals 15 residues. Germline-derived CDR1 and CDR2 are SGHDT and YYEEEE.

This chain uses TRBV11-3 with TRBJ2-3; no clear D. Looked up from germline, CDR1 is SGHNT and CDR2 is YENEEA. CDR3 length equals 13 residues. Between the trimmed V and J ends, which lost 5 bases and 1 base, there was a span of 7 bases. The CDR3 spells CASSLLGTDTQYF. The CDR3 region has the DNA TGTGCCAGCAGCCTACTTGGCACAGATACGCAGTATTTT.